These 28 T cell receptor beta chains share one sample of origin, sequenced in a study of T-cell reconstitution after alpha-beta-depleted transplantation in children. TCRbeta library preparation incorporated unique molecular identifiers. Using its own MiXCR run on the PCR reads, TCRdb lists one record per CDR3 protein. Among over 150,000 distinct CDR3 sequences, around 10% were seen once, and the ten largest hold around 14%. The specimen was PBMCs, collected before TCRalphabeta/CD19-depleted stem cell transplant. Receptors were obtained from a boy younger than 10 with acute myeloid leukemia, due to receive a stem cell transplant.

This clonotype has at least ten counts. This chain connects TRBV6-5 to TRBJ2-1; D is unclear. V was trimmed by 6 bases and J by 8 bases, leaving 8 bases between them. Germline V lookup: CDR1 MNHEY, CDR2 SVGAGI. The CDR3 is 11 residues long. The CDR3 loop is CASSWGHEQFF. In DNA, the CDR3 is TGTGCCAGCAGCTGGGGTCATGAGCAGTTCTTC.

This clonotype was detected ten times or more. The chain couples TRBV5-5 to TRBJ2-6; 8 bases match TRBD2. Germline-derived CDR1 and CDR2 are SGHKS and YYEKEE (reference sequence). This CDR3 has 18 residues. Trimming took 0 bases from V and 0 from J; bases not matched to a gene: 5. The chain's CDR3 is CASSLGLAGRSGANVLTF. CDR3 DNA: TGTGCCAGCAGCTTGGGGCTAGCGGGCCGCTCTGGGGCCAACGTCCTGACTTTC.

This clonotype has at least ten counts. The rearrangement links TRBV28 to TRBJ1-2; a weak D match, TRBD1 (5 bases). The CDR3 runs 14 residues. Germline CDR1 MDHEN, CDR2 SYDVKM. V was pared by 4 bases and J by 3 bases, with 12 bases between. The CDR3 DNA reads TGTGCCAGCAGTTCCCCCGCCAGGGACTATGGCTACACCTTC. Its translation: CASSSPARDYGYTF.

Only a few counts were recorded for this clonotype. The gene calls are TRBV20-1 and TRBJ2-2; 9 nucleotides agree with TRBD2. Unmatched junction bases numbered 6, after V lost 0 bases and J lost 1 base. Germline loops: CDR1 DFQATT, CDR2 SNEGSKA (reference sequence). This CDR3 comprises 17 residues. For the CDR3, the DNA is TGCAGTGCTAGAGAGGGCGCGGGAGGGCGGAACACCGGGGAGCTGTTTTTT. Protein sequence: CSAREGAGGRNTGELFF.

The chain couples TRBV19 to TRBJ2-2; tentative D call: TRBD2 (5 bases). Germline values: CDR1 LNHDA, CDR2 SQIVND (reference sequence). This CDR3 is built from 15 residues. V was trimmed by 5 bases and J by 6 bases, leaving 16 bases between them. CDR3 sequence (DNA): TGTGCCAGTAGTCGGGTTTCGGCACTAGCCGGGGAGCTGTTTTTT. Its translation: CASSRVSALAGELFF.

At least ten counts were recorded for this clonotype. The rearrangement joins TRBV20-1 to TRBJ2-7; D perhaps matches TRBD2 (6 bases). V lost 6 bases to trimming and J lost 3 bases, with 18 bases between them. This CDR3 has 14 residues. CDR1 and CDR2 (germline): DFQATT, SNEGSKA (reference sequence). The CDR3 sequence is CSAPEERACYEQYV. CDR3 nucleotides: TGCAGTGCCCCCGAGGAGCGGGCCTGCTACGAGCAGTACGTC.

Remarks on this clonotype: An end of the junction does not agree with germline; a read error may underlie this. This chain joins TRBV7-2 and TRBJ1-2, with D possibly being TRBD1 (5 bases). CDR3 size: 13 residues. The germline V gene has CDR1 SGHTA and CDR2 FQGNSA. DNA of the CDR3: TGTGCCAGCAGCTTAGGAGGGGACTATGGCTTCACCTTC. This encodes CASSLGGDYGFTF.

This clonotype was counted many times. The chain employs TRBV14 and TRBJ2-3; D remains ambiguous. The V gene lost 0 bases and the J gene lost 8 bases, with 9 bases spanning the gap. The CDR3 contains 13 residues. The germline V gene has CDR1 SGHDN and CDR2 FVKESK. CDR3 sequence reads: CASSQDSLSTQYF. The CDR3, as DNA: TGTGCCAGCAGCCAAGATAGCCTCAGTACGCAGTATTTT.

The rearrangement joins TRBV28 to TRBJ2-1, with TRBD2 matching 9 bases. The CDR3 length is 12 residues. CDR1 MDHEN and CDR2 SYDVKM come from the germline V gene. Losses at the gene ends were 10 bases for V and 6 bases for J; bases not matched to a gene: 4. The CDR3 loop reads CATGTSSNEQFF. CDR3 bases: TGTGCCACCGGGACTAGCAGCAATGAGCAGTTCTTC.

In its sample, this clonotype was seen many times. J is TRBJ1-2 and V is TRBV11-2, with D uncertain. Trimming stripped 0 bases from V and 4 bases from J, with 9 bases between. Germline assignment: CDR1 SGHAT and CDR2 FQNNGV. The CDR3 consists of 14 residues. CDR3 nucleotide sequence: TGTGCCAGCAGCTTAGATTTACTAGCCTATGGCTACACCTTC. Residues: CASSLDLLAYGYTF.

As for this clonotype: Just one base apart from a much larger clone, this may be a read error. This chain uses TRBV11-3 with TRBJ2-5; 11 nucleotides align to TRBD2. The CDR3 consists of 15 residues. Looked up from germline, CDR1 is SGHNT and CDR2 is YENEEA. The CDR3 sequence is CASSFSGRAQETQSF. The DNA of the CDR3 is TGTGCCAGCAGCTTTAGCGGGAGGGCCCAAGAGACCCAGTCCTTC.

Ten or more counts support this clonotype. The J gene is TRBJ2-3, the V gene TRBV12-3 or TRBV12-4, with 8 positions matching TRBD1. CDR3 size: 17 residues. V shed 6 bases and J 2 bases; nucleotides not matched to a gene: 13. For the CDR3, the DNA is TGTGCCAGCAGGAGGGGACAGGTGAAGCATGCCACAGATACGCAGTATTTT. Translation gives CASRRGQVKHATDTQYF.

About this clonotype itself: Being one base from a much bigger clone, this may be a read error. The chain recombines TRBV10-3 with TRBJ1-6; D remains ambiguous. The CDR3 runs 14 residues. Between the trimmed V and J ends, which lost 11 bases and 7 bases, there was a span of 18 bases. In germline, CDR1 is ENHRY, CDR2 SYGVKD. DNA for the CDR3: TGTGCCGTCACTGTGGATCCGCAAAATTCACCCCTCCACTTT. Translated: CAVTVDPQNSPLHF.

Ten or more counts support this clonotype. The chain carries TRBV4-1 and TRBJ2-1; 11 nucleotides align to TRBD2. V shed 5 bases and J 4 bases; nucleotides not matched to a gene: 10. The CDR3 is 17 residues long. Germline V gene sequence: CDR1 MGHRA, CDR2 YSYEKL. Here the CDR3 reads CASSGLGTSGDYNEQFF. CDR3 DNA: TGCGCCAGCAGCGGACTCGGGACTAGCGGAGATTACAATGAGCAGTTCTTC.

This clonotype was seen many times. The chain carries TRBV20-1 and TRBJ1-1, with D unresolved. CDR3 length equals 15 residues. Trimming took 6 bases from V and 1 from J, leaving 18 bases between them. Germline-derived CDR1 and CDR2 are DFQATT and SNEGSKA (reference sequence). The CDR3 loop is CSAPPWSPKNTEAFF. The CDR3 DNA sequence: TGCAGTGCCCCGCCCTGGTCCCCGAAGAACACTGAAGCTTTCTTT.

V usage is TRBV27 and J usage is TRBJ1-5; D may be TRBD1 (5 bases). V lost 2 bases, J lost 0 bases, and 8 bases lay in between. The CDR3 runs to 15 residues. Germline CDR1 and CDR2: MNHEY and SMNVEV (reference sequence). The CDR3 bases are TGTGCCAGCAGTTTACGGGACCCTAGCAATCAGCCCCAGCATTTT. Its protein is CASSLRDPSNQPQHF.

This clonotype was found many times. V and J are TRBV20-1 and TRBJ1-2, with TRBD1 as a possible D gene (5 bases). This CDR3 is 14 amino acids long. Trimming left V 2 bases short and J 5 bases short, with 15 bases between. Germline loops: CDR1 DFQATT, CDR2 SNEGSKA (reference sequence). CDR3 protein: CSARHPGLGYGYTF. CDR3 bases: TGCAGTGCTAGACATCCAGGGTTAGGGTATGGCTACACCTTC.

This clonotype occurred many times. The rearrangement uses TRBV3-1 and TRBJ2-5, with 8 bases fitting TRBD2. CDR3 length: 16 residues. Losses at the gene ends were 4 bases for V and 1 base for J; bases not matched to a gene: 8. Germline V lookup: CDR1 LGHDT, CDR2 YNNKEL (reference sequence). In nucleotides, the CDR3 is TGTGCCAGCAGCCCCCGACTAGCGCCTATCCAAGAGACCCAGTACTTC. Protein: CASSPRLAPIQETQYF.

The chain links TRBV12-3 or TRBV12-4 to TRBJ1-4; the match to TRBD1 covers 8 bases. The CDR3 consists of 16 residues. Trimming at V came to 6 bases and at J to 15 bases, leaving 21 bases not matched to a gene. The CDR3 DNA reads TGTGCCAGCAGCTTACTGGCCGGGACAGGAAATGAAGAGGTGTTTTTT. Translated, it gives CASSLLAGTGNEEVFF.

This clonotype appeared many times. V and J are TRBV7-2 and TRBJ1-5; D uncertain. V was cut by 2 bases and J by 7 bases, with 9 bases left in between. CDR3 size: 13 residues. The germline gives CDR1 SGHTA, CDR2 FQGNSA. This chain's CDR3 is CASSLTSSQPQHF. The DNA for the CDR3 is TGTGCCAGCAGCTTAACGAGCTCCCAGCCCCAGCATTTT.

This clonotype has ten or more counts. This chain links TRBV5-4 with TRBJ2-2; D possibly corresponds to TRBD1 (5 bases). The CDR3 extends over 16 amino acids. The germline V gene has CDR1 SGHNT and CDR2 YYREEE (reference sequence). V was cut by 4 bases and J by 2 bases, with 15 bases left in between. The CDR3 here is CASSMVKGINTGELFF. CDR3 in DNA: TGTGCCAGCAGCATGGTTAAGGGGATTAACACCGGGGAGCTGTTTTTT.

This clonotype was picked up many times. V and J are TRBV29-1 and TRBJ2-6; tentatively, D is TRBD1 (5 bases). V gave up 6 bases and J gave up 0 bases, with 6 bases separating them. This CDR3 comprises 13 residues. Germline-derived CDR1 and CDR2 are SQVTM and ANQGSEA. In DNA, the CDR3 is TGCAGCGTAGGGGACTCTGGGGCCAACGTCCTGACTTTC. Encoded protein: CSVGDSGANVLTF.

This clonotype has a single count. V is TRBV6-1 and J is TRBJ1-4, with no clear D. The CDR3 is 15 residues long. Germline V gene lookup returns CDR1 MNHNS and CDR2 SASEGT. V gave up 4 bases and J gave up 3 bases, with 12 bases separating them. CDR3 protein: CASSARWTANEKLFF. Here the CDR3 DNA reads TGTGCCAGCAGTGCGCGGTGGACGGCTAATGAAAAACTGTTTTTT.

The rearrangement links TRBV3-1 to TRBJ2-6; D may be TRBD1 or TRBD2 (5 bases each). V was cut by 1 base and J by 4 bases, with 17 bases left in between. This CDR3 contains 18 residues. Germline lookup yields CDR1 LGHDT and CDR2 YNNKEL (reference sequence). CDR3 amino acids: CASSQVRDPSSGANVLTF. As DNA, the CDR3 is TGTGCCAGCAGCCAAGTCCGGGACCCAAGCTCGGGGGCCAACGTCCTGACTTTC.

This clonotype was seen ten or more times. The V gene is TRBV6-5, the J gene TRBJ2-3; D unclear. CDR3 size: 11 residues. V was cut by 4 bases and J by 5 bases, with 4 bases left in between. Germline CDR1 reads MNHEY; CDR2 reads SVGAGI. The CDR3 nucleotides read TGTGCCAGCAGTTCAAAAGATACGCAGTATTTT. It codes for CASSSKDTQYF.

This clonotype was seen at least ten times. This chain links TRBV20-1 with TRBJ2-1, with TRBD2 matching 11 bases. Trimming at V came to 3 bases and at J to 0 bases, leaving 1 base not matched to a gene. Germline-derived CDR1 and CDR2 are DFQATT and SNEGSKA (reference sequence). This CDR3 spans 15 amino acids. The CDR3 DNA reads as TGCAGTGCTAGTAGCGGGAGGGGCTCCTACAATGAGCAGTTCTTC. Protein sequence: CSASSGRGSYNEQFF.

This clonotype was seen at least ten times. The rearrangement uses TRBV27 and TRBJ2-1, with D uncertain. V was shortened by 2 bases and J by 7 bases, with 3 bases between the two germline ends. Germline CDR1 MNHEY, CDR2 SMNVEV (reference sequence). This CDR3 contains 11 residues. CDR3 loop: CASSLKNEQFF. The CDR3 DNA is TGTGCCAGCAGTTTAAAGAATGAGCAGTTCTTC.

Turning to this clonotype: This may stem from a read error, because a much larger clone lies one nucleotide away. This rearrangement joins TRBV20-1 to TRBJ2-5, with TRBD1 matching over 7 bases. Germline CDR1 reads DFQATT; CDR2 reads SNEGSKA (reference sequence). CDR3 length: 15 residues. With V trimmed by 3 bases and J by 4 bases, 11 bases remained unmatched. CDR3 loop: CSARAKRGPRETQYF. The CDR3 coding sequence is TGCAGTGCTAGGGCCAAGAGGGGGCCAAGAGAGACCCAGTACTTC.